These 11 T cell receptor beta chains were all obtained from the same sample, sequenced in a study of OX40 agonist ivuxolimab in advanced cancers. Profiled with immunoSEQ multiplex PCR; TCRdb holds only in-frame clones, not every one. The sample lists 90,000 to 120,000 clones; more than 85% were seen once. Sequenced here: CD4+ or CD8+ T cells sorted from blood, sampled in a trial of the OX40 agonist ivuxolimab. These receptors all come from an adult with an advanced solid tumor such as melanoma, head and neck, liver or kidney cancer.

The J gene is TRBJ2-1, the V gene TRBV6-1, with D possibly being TRBD2 (5 bases). Trimming took 2 bases from V and 2 from J, leaving 16 bases between them. The CDR3 consists of 17 residues. The V gene's germline CDR1 is MNHNS and CDR2 SASEGT. The CDR3 sequence is CASSELIRETTYNEQFF. As DNA, the CDR3 is TGTGCCAGCAGTGAACTCATTAGAGAGACTACCTACAATGAGCAGTTCTTC.

The V and J genes are TRBV5-1 and TRBJ2-1; 11 nucleotides match TRBD2. From germline, CDR1 is SGHRS and CDR2 YFSETQ. J was trimmed by 6 bases and V by 3 bases; bases with no gene match: 11. The CDR3 is 17 amino acids. The CDR3 sequence: CASSSGSLAGGFNEQFF. The CDR3 region has the DNA TGCGCCAGCAGCTCTGGGTCGCTAGCGGGAGGCTTCAATGAGCAGTTCTTC.

The V call is TRBV9, the J call TRBJ2-1; 8 bases are shared with TRBD2. J was trimmed by 5 bases and V by 3 bases; bases with no gene match: 7. The CDR3 extends over 15 amino acids. The V gene's germline CDR1 is SGDLS and CDR2 YYNGEE. CDR3 bases: TGTGCCAGCAGCGCGGGACTAGTATTTGACAATGAGCAGTTCTTC. Protein: CASSAGLVFDNEQFF.

The chain recombines TRBV15 with TRBJ2-2; no reliable D call. Germline-derived CDR1 and CDR2 are LNHNV and YYDKDF (reference sequence). The CDR3 consists of 15 residues. Trimming took 1 base from V and 4 from J, leaving 10 bases between them. The CDR3 nucleotides are TGTGCCACCAGCAGAGGTGGGGTTAGCACCGGGGAGCTGTTTTTT. As protein: CATSRGGVSTGELFF.

The genes are TRBV5-1 and TRBJ2-1; 14 nucleotides match TRBD2. Germline values: CDR1 SGHRS, CDR2 YFSETQ. The CDR3 runs to 18 residues. J gave up 4 bases and V 2 bases, and 8 bases lay outside the gene matches. The CDR3 loop reads CASSLPKGLAGGYNEQFF. The CDR3 nucleotides are TGCGCCAGCAGCTTACCGAAAGGACTAGCGGGAGGTTACAATGAGCAGTTCTTC.

V is TRBV7-6 and J is TRBJ1-2; perhaps TRBD1 as D (6 bases). CDR1 SGHVS and CDR2 FNYEAQ come from the germline V gene. CDR3 size: 15 residues. Trimming cost V 6 bases and J 4 bases, with 18 bases left between them. As DNA, the CDR3 is TGTGCCAGCAGTCCAAGAAGGGGGTCCTCCTATGGCTACACCTTC. Translating it yields CASSPRRGSSYGYTF.

CDR3 DNA sequence: TGTGCCAGCAGCGTAGAACAGGGCAGTGGAAAACTGTTTTTT. Residues: CASSVEQGSGKLFF. The chain couples TRBV9 to TRBJ1-4; the D gene is possibly TRBD1 (6 bases). CDR1 is SGDLS, CDR2 YYNGEE, per germline. This CDR3 contains 14 residues. Trimming left V 0 bases short and J 10 bases short, with 13 bases between.

The chain joins TRBV7-2 to TRBJ2-5, with 7 bases aligning to TRBD1. TRBJ2-7 matches the DNA end more closely, so the J call is doubtful. Germline V CDR1 and CDR2: SGHTA, FQGNSA. The CDR3 contains 13 residues. The CDR3: CASSITGAYEQYF. CDR3 in DNA: TGTGCCAGCAGCATTACAGGGGCCTACGAGCAGTACTTC.

This clone was counted a few times. The chain couples TRBV19 to TRBJ2-7, with a weak D call TRBD1 (6 bases). V gave up 3 bases and J gave up 7 bases, with 16 bases separating them. The CDR3 is 14 amino acids. CDR1 and CDR2 (germline): LNHDA, SQIVND (reference sequence). In nucleotides, the CDR3 is TGTGCCAGTAGTATCAGGCCAGGGGATTGGGAGCAGTACTTC. Translation: CASSIRPGDWEQYF.

The chain is built from TRBV5-6 and TRBJ1-4; 9 bases match TRBD1. J was trimmed by 7 bases and V by 3 bases; bases with no gene match: 7. Germline-derived CDR1 and CDR2 are SGHDT and YYEEEE. The CDR3 extends over 15 amino acids. CDR3 sequence: CASSSETGGGEKLFF. The CDR3, as DNA: TGTGCCAGCAGCTCAGAGACAGGGGGGGGTGAAAAACTGTTTTTT.

This clone has a single count. The chain carries TRBV28 and TRBJ1-5; D not certain. The V end was cut by 2 bases, the J end by 0 bases, with 8 bases between. CDR1 is MDHEN and CDR2 is SYDVKM in the germline V gene. The CDR3 runs 15 residues. As DNA, the CDR3 is TGTGCCAGCAGTTTACCCACATATAGCAATCAGCCCCAGCATTTT. Protein sequence: CASSLPTYSNQPQHF.